Listed below are T cell receptor beta chains from one sample, sequenced in a study of blood T cell repertoires in COVID-19. Profiling relied on immunoSEQ multiplex PCR, and the TCRdb table lists in-frame clones only, not all of them. The table includes over 250,000 clones, roughly 90% detected once. The sample taken for sequencing was peripheral blood. The receptors shown here come from a woman in her sixties or seventies with COVID-19, enrolled during active disease. Each CDR3 is given with its conserved first and last residue. A D gene is named only where the DNA matches it firmly. The listing skips clone size in some rows; elsewhere it reads once, few, many or a size class.

size	V	J	D	DNA	CDR3
.	TRBV4-1	TRBJ2-3	TRBD2	TGCGCCAGCAGCGCACTAGCGGGGGCAACAGATACGCAGTATTTT	CASSALAGATDTQYF
.	TRBV6-5	TRBJ1-2	TRBD1	TGTGCCAGCAGGTGGAGGGGGCACAATGGCTACACCTTC	CASRWRGHNGYTF
many	TRBV10-3	TRBJ2-2	TRBD1	TGTGCCATCAGCGCCGGGACAGGATCCGGGGAGCTGTTTTTT	CAISAGTGSGELFF
once	TRBV3-1/TRBV3-2	TRBJ1-1	.	TGTGCCAGCAGCCAAGGGGCGACAGGTCCCCTTTCCGAGAACACTGAAGCTTTCTTT	CASSQGATGPLSENTEAFF
.	TRBV28	TRBJ1-1	.	TGTGCCAGCAGCAGACAGTCTGAAGCTTTCTTT	CASSRQSEAFF
.	TRBV27	TRBJ2-7	.	TGTGCCAGCAGCGTCGCTAGTGGGGAGCAGTACTTC	CASSVASGEQYF
once	TRBV10-3	TRBJ1-4	.	TGTGCCATCAGACGGGGAACTAATGAAAAACTGTTTTTT	CAIRRGTNEKLFF
.	TRBV11-3	TRBJ2-1	.	TGTGCCAGCAGCTTGGAAAGGACAGAAAACAATGAGCAGTTCTTC	CASSLERTENNEQFF
.	TRBV2	TRBJ2-3	TRBD1	TGTGCCAGCAGTGAGGACAGGGCCCCAGATACGCAGTATTTT	CASSEDRAPDTQYF
once	TRBV28	TRBJ1-4	TRBD1	TGTGCCAGCAGTTTTAACGGACAGGGGGCAGGTGAAAAACTGTTTTTT	CASSFNGQGAGEKLFF
.	TRBV29-1	TRBJ2-5	TRBD2	TGCAGCACCAAAGGGAGCGGGGGGAGTGAGACCCAGTACTTC	CSTKGSGGSETQYF
.	TRBV12-3/TRBV12-4	TRBJ1-6	.	TGTGCCAGCAGTTTAGACAGAAATTCACCCCTCCACTTT	CASSLDRNSPLHF
once	TRBV10-1	TRBJ2-1	TRBD2	TGCGCCAGCAGTGAGTTACTAGCGGGTCCCTACAATGAGCAGTTCTTC	CASSELLAGPYNEQFF
.	TRBV27	TRBJ1-1	TRBD1	TGTGCCAGCAGAAAAACAGGGGAGAGTGAAGCTTTCTTT	CASRKTGESEAFF
.	TRBV18	TRBJ1-1	.	TGTGCCAGCCGCGGGGGAGGGGAGGGGATGAACACTGAAGCTTTCTTT	CASRGGGEGMNTEAFF
.	TRBV5-1	TRBJ2-7	TRBD2	TGCGCCAGCAGCATTACTAGCGGGGGGACCTACGAGCAGTACTTC	CASSITSGGTYEQYF
once	TRBV5-6	TRBJ1-1	.	TGTGCCAGCAGCTTAGGACAGTTGTACACTGAAGCTTTCTTT	CASSLGQLYTEAFF
.	TRBV19	TRBJ2-2	TRBD2	TGTGCCAGTAGTACGGGCCCCGGGGGGGCCGACACCGGGGAGCTGTTTTTT	CASSTGPGGADTGELFF
.	TRBV19	TRBJ1-1	.	TGTGCCAGTAGTACCAGGGAATTTGGGGCTGAAGCTTTCTTT	CASSTREFGAEAFF
.	TRBV6-6	TRBJ1-2	TRBD1	TGTGCCAGCAGTTACACGACAGGGAGTGATGGTGGCTACACCTTC	CASSYTTGSDGGYTF
.	TRBV28	TRBJ2-7	.	TGTGCCAGCACGCCGGGGGGCTCCAGCTCCTACGAGCAGTACTTC	CASTPGGSSSYEQYF
.	TRBV28	TRBJ1-2	.	TGTGCCAGCAGTCCCCGTGGAGGGGCTATAATCTATGGCTACACCTTC	CASSPRGGAIIYGYTF
.	TRBV4-3	TRBJ2-7	.	TGCGCCAGCAGCCAAGGACTTACTAGCTACGAGCAGTACTTC	CASSQGLTSYEQYF
few	TRBV6-5	TRBJ2-7	TRBD2	TGTGCCAGCAAGCGGGGATGGTCCTACGAGCAGTACTTC	CASKRGWSYEQYF
.	TRBV27	TRBJ1-5	.	TGTGCCAGCAGTTTGTTTGCTCCAGGACCCCAGCATTTT	CASSLFAPGPQHF
.	TRBV7-9	TRBJ1-5	.	TGTGCCAGCAGCTTAGTCCCCCAGGGTAAAAGGATAGGCAATCAGCCCCAGCATTTT	CASSLVPQGKRIGNQPQHF
.	TRBV11-2	TRBJ2-5	TRBD2	TGTGCCAGCAGCTTAGGAAGGACTAGCGTGGGGGGAGAGACCCAGTACTTC	CASSLGRTSVGGETQYF
.	TRBV6-5	TRBJ2-5	.	TGTGCCAGCAGGGGGACTGGCCGCCAAGAGACCCAGTACTTC	CASRGTGRQETQYF
.	TRBV5-6	TRBJ1-3	.	TGTGCCAGCAGCTGGAGAGGCGAAGGAAACACCATATATTTT	CASSWRGEGNTIYF
.	TRBV18	TRBJ1-1	TRBD1	TGTGCCAGCTCACGGGACAGTCGAGACACTGAAGCTTTCTTT	CASSRDSRDTEAFF
.	TRBV10-2	TRBJ2-7	TRBD1	TGCGCCAGCACCCCTAGTGACAGGGGAAGCGAGCAGTACTTC	CASTPSDRGSEQYF
.	TRBV5-1	TRBJ1-2	TRBD1	TGCGCCAGCAGCTTGGAGGCAGGGGGAGGCGGCTACACCTTC	CASSLEAGGGGYTF
.	TRBV28	TRBJ1-3	.	TGTGCCAGCAGGCAGGGTATCTCCGGAAACACCATATATTTT	CASRQGISGNTIYF
.	TRBV30	TRBJ2-7	TRBD2	TGTGCCCGGGGGGAGGTGAGGGGAGGGGAGCAGTACTTC	CARGEVRGGEQYF
few	TRBV9	TRBJ2-3	.	TGTGCCAGCAGCGTTGTGGCTAGCACAGATACGCAGTATTTT	CASSVVASTDTQYF
.	TRBV18	TRBJ1-2	TRBD1	TGTGCCAGCTCACCACCTTCGGGACAGAACTATGGCTACACCTTC	CASSPPSGQNYGYTF
.	TRBV6-5	TRBJ2-6	TRBD1	TGTGCCGCCAACAGGGGCTCTGGGGCCAACGTCCTGACTTTC	CAANRGSGANVLTF
.	TRBV24-1	TRBJ1-2	.	TGTGCCCCCCGCGTTCACGAAGGCTACACCTTC	CAPRVHEGYTF
.	TRBV7-2	TRBJ1-2	.	TGTGCCAGCAGCTTAGACGGCACCCGTTCAGGAGGCTACACCTTC	CASSLDGTRSGGYTF
once	TRBV27	TRBJ1-2	.	TGTGCCAGTTCTACGCCCCAGGGCTATGGCTACACCTTC	CASSTPQGYGYTF
.	TRBV29-1	TRBJ1-1	TRBD1	TGCAGCGTTGACAGACAGGGGGAGAGTACTGAAGCTTTCTTT	CSVDRQGESTEAFF
.	TRBV30	TRBJ2-2	TRBD2	TGTGCCTGGAGTCGAGGGAGCGGGGGGGCTGGCGGGGAGCTGTTTTTT	CAWSRGSGGAGGELFF
.	TRBV12-3/TRBV12-4	TRBJ2-7	TRBD1	TGTGCCAGCAGAGGACAGGGCTACGAGCAGTACTTC	CASRGQGYEQYF
.	TRBV29-1	TRBJ2-3	.	TGCAGCGTTCCCAGGGGAGCAGAAACAGATACGCAGTATTTT	CSVPRGAETDTQYF
.	TRBV10-3	TRBJ1-6	.	TGTGCCATCAGTGAGTCGACGGGTGGGAATTCACCCCTCCACTTT	CAISESTGGNSPLHF
.	TRBV29-1	TRBJ2-7	TRBD1	TGCAGCGCTCTGACAGGGAACTCCTACGAGCAGTACTTC	CSALTGNSYEQYF
.	TRBV27	TRBJ2-7	TRBD1	TGTGCCAGCAGTTTGGGCAGGGGGCCCTTATTCTTCTACGAGCAGTACTTC	CASSLGRGPLFFYEQYF
once	TRBV6-6	TRBJ1-5	TRBD1	TGTGCCAGCAGTCGCCGGGGAAGAACAGGGGAAAATCAGCCCCAGCATTTT	CASSRRGRTGENQPQHF
few	TRBV4-3	TRBJ2-3	.	TGCGCCAGCAGCCCCCTCGCGGGGGCTGAAGATACGCAGTATTTT	CASSPLAGAEDTQYF
once	TRBV7-2	TRBJ2-7	TRBD2	TGTGCCAGCAGGGCTAGCGGGGGGCTCTCCTACGAGCAGTACTTC	CASRASGGLSYEQYF
.	TRBV6-1	TRBJ1-2	TRBD1	TGTGCCAGCAGGCTGACAGGGGAGGGCGGCTACACCTTC	CASRLTGEGGYTF
.	TRBV30	TRBJ1-2	TRBD1	TGTGCCTGGAGTTCCACCGGACAGGCGATGTATGGCTACACCTTC	CAWSSTGQAMYGYTF
.	TRBV18	TRBJ2-5	.	TGTGCCAGCTCACCACCGTCGAGGAAACAAGAGACCCAGTACTTC	CASSPPSRKQETQYF